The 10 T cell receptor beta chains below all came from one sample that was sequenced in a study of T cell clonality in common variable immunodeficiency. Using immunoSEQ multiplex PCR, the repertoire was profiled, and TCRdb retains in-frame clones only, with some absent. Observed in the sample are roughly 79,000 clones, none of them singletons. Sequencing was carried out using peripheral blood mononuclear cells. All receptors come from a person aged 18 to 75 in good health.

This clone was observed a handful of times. This CDR3 is CASSFGGGETQYF. CDR3 bases read: TGTGCCAGCAGCTTCGGGGGGGGAGAGACC. This rearrangement joins TRBV13 to TRBJ2-5, with 8 positions matching TRBD2. The read halts 3 residues ahead of the CDR3 end, with the missing end drawn from the germline J gene. The trim removed 3 bases at V and 4 bases at J, leaving 1 base unmatched. CDR1 and CDR2 from the germline V gene are PRHDT and FYEKMQ (reference sequence). CDR3 length: 13 amino acids.

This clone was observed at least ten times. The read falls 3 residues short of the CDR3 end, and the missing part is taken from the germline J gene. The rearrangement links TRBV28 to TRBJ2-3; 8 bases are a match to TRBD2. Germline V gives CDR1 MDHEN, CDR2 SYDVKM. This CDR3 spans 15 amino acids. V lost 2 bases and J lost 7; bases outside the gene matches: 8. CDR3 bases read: TGTGCCAGCAGTTTAAGAAGCGGGAGAGGGAATACG. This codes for CASSLRSGRGNT. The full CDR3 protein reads CASSLRSGRGNTQYF.

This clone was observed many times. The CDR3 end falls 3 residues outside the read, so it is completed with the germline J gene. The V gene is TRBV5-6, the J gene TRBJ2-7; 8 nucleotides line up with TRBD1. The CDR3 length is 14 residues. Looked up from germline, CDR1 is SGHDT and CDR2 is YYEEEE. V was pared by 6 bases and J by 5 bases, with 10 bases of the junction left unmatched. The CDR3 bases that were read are TGTGCCAGCACAACCGGGACAGGTCTTCACGAG. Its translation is CASTTGTGLHE. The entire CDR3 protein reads CASTTGTGLHEQYF. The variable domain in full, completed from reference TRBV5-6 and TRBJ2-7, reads DAGVTQSPTHLIKTRGQQVTLRCSPKSGHDTVSWYQQALGQGPQFIFQYYEEEERQRGNFPDRFSGHQFPNYSSELNVNALLLGDSALYLCASTTGTGLHEQYFGPGTRLTVT.

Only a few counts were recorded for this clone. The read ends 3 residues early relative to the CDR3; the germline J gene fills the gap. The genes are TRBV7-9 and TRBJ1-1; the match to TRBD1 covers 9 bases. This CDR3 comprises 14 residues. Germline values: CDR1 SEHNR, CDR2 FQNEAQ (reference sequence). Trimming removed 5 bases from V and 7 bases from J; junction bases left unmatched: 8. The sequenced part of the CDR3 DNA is TGTGCCAGCAGCCTACCGGGACAGGGAATTGAA. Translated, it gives CASSLPGQGIE. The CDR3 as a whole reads CASSLPGQGIEAFF.

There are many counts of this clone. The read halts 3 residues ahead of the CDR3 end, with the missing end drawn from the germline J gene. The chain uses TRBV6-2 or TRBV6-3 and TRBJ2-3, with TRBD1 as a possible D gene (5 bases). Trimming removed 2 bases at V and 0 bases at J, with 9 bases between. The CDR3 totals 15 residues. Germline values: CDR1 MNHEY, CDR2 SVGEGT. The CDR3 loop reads CASSYRRASTDTQYF. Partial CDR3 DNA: TGTGCCAGCAGTTACCGCAGGGCTAGCACAGATACG.

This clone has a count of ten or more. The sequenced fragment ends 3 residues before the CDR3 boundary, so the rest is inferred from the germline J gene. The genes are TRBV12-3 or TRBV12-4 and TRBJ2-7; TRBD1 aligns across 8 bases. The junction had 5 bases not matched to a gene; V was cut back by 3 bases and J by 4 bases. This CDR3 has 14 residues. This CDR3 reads CASSFETGAYEQYF. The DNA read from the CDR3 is TGTGCCAGCAGTTTCGAGACAGGGGCGTACGAG.

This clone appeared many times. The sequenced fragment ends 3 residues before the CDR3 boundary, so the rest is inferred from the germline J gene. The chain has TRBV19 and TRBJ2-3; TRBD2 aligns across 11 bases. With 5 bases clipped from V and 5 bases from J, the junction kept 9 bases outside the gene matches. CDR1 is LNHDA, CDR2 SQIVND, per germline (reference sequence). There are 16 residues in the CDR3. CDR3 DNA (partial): TGTGCCAGTAGTTTTATAGCGGGAGGGCCAGGAGATACG. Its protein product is CASSFIAGGPGDT. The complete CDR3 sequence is CASSFIAGGPGDTQYF.

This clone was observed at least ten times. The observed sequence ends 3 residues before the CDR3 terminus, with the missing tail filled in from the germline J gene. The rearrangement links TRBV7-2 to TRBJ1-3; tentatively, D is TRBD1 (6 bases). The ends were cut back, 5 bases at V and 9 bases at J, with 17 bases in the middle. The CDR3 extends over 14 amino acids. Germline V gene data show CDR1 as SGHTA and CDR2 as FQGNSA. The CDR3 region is CASSLHGQKTTIYF. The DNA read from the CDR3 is TGTGCCAGCAGCCTACACGGACAGAAGACCACC. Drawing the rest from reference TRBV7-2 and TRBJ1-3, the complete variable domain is GAGVSQSPSNKVTEKGKDVELRCDPISGHTALYWYRQSLGQGLEFLIYFQGNSAPDKSGLPSDRFSAERTGGSVSTLTIQRTQQEDSAVYLCASSLHGQKTTIYFGEGSWLTVV.

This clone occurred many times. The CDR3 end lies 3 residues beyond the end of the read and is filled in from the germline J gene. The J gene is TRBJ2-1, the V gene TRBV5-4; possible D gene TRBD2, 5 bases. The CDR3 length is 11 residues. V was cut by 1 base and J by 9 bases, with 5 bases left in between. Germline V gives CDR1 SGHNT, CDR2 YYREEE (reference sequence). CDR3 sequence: CASSLTSEQFF. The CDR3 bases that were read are TGTGCCAGCAGCTTGACTAGTGAG. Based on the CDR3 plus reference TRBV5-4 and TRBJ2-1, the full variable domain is ETGVTQSPTHLIKTRGQQVTLRCSSQSGHNTVSWYQQALGQGPQFIFQYYREEENGRGNFPPRFSGLQFPNYSSELNVNALELDDSALYLCASSLTSEQFFGPGTRLTVL.

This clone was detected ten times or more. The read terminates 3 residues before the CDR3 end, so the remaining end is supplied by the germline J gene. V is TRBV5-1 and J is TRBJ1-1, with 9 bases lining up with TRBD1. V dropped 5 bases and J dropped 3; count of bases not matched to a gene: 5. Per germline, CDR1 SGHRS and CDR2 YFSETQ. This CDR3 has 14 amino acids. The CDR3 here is CASSGTGKDTEAFF. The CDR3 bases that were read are TGCGCCAGCAGTGGGACAGGGAAGGACACTGAA.